These T cell receptor beta chains were read from a single sample in a study of CDR3 diversity in severe acne. TCRdb fed the PCR reads into MiXCR, producing one record per CDR3 protein. This table has approximately 79,000 distinct CDR3 sequences, about 50% appearing once. Sequencing used blood. The receptors derive from a male donor in good health, serving as a control. CDR3s include the opening cysteine and the closing phenylalanine or tryptophan. Each record gives: V gene, J gene, clone size, D gene, CDR3 protein, CDR3 DNA. The D gene is left open where the match is weak. Size values are once, few and many counts, or a class for expanded clones, and some rows have none.

V gene: TRBV7-9; J gene: TRBJ1-1; clone size: once; D gene: .; CDR3 protein: CASSLEVTEAFF; CDR3 DNA: TGTGCCAGCAGCTTAGAGGTCACTGAAGCTTTCTTT
V gene: TRBV6-5; J gene: TRBJ1-5; clone size: .; D gene: .; CDR3 protein: CASSPTSDQPQHF; CDR3 DNA: TGTGCCAGCAGCCCGACGAGCGATCAGCCCCAGCATTTT
V gene: TRBV2; J gene: TRBJ1-1; clone size: .; D gene: .; CDR3 protein: CASSLDSMNTEAFF; CDR3 DNA: TGTGCCAGCAGTTTAGACAGCATGAACACTGAAGCTTTCTTT
V gene: TRBV5-6; J gene: TRBJ1-1; clone size: .; D gene: .; CDR3 protein: CASSPRGWTEAFF; CDR3 DNA: TGTGCCAGCAGCCCTAGGGGATGGACTGAAGCTTTCTTT
V gene: TRBV20-1; J gene: TRBJ2-5; clone size: .; D gene: TRBD2; CDR3 protein: CSASRTLLAGGRETQYF; CDR3 DNA: TGCAGTGCTTCCCGTACCTTACTAGCGGGGGGGCGGGAGACCCAGTACTTC
V gene: TRBV5-1; J gene: TRBJ2-7; clone size: .; D gene: TRBD1; CDR3 protein: CASHFSGQGAYEQYF; CDR3 DNA: TGCGCCAGTCACTTCTCCGGACAGGGGGCGTACGAGCAGTACTTC
V gene: TRBV2; J gene: TRBJ1-5; clone size: once; D gene: TRBD1; CDR3 protein: CASRDRNQPQHF; CDR3 DNA: TGTGCCAGCCGGGACAGAAATCAGCCCCAGCATTTT
V gene: TRBV24-1; J gene: TRBJ1-2; clone size: .; D gene: .; CDR3 protein: CVTSDFAGEGLYGYTF; CDR3 DNA: TGTGTCACCAGTGATTTTGCAGGGGAAGGCCTCTATGGCTACACCTTC
V gene: TRBV7-2; J gene: TRBJ2-7; clone size: .; D gene: TRBD2; CDR3 protein: CASSQVIAGGRGEQYF; CDR3 DNA: TGCGCCAGCAGCCAAGTAATAGCGGGGGGCCGGGGAGAGCAGTACTTC
V gene: TRBV5-4; J gene: TRBJ1-1; clone size: .; D gene: .; CDR3 protein: CASSLTENAEAFF; CDR3 DNA: TGTGCCAGCAGCTTGACAGAGAACGCCGAAGCTTTCTTT
V gene: TRBV10-3; J gene: TRBJ1-1; clone size: few; D gene: .; CDR3 protein: CATVGVADTEAFF; CDR3 DNA: TGTGCCACCGTCGGGGTGGCGGACACTGAAGCTTTCTTT
V gene: TRBV18; J gene: TRBJ2-5; clone size: few; D gene: TRBD1; CDR3 protein: CASSPPGQGQETQYF; CDR3 DNA: TGTGCCAGCTCACCACCAGGACAGGGACAAGAGACCCAGTACTTC
V gene: TRBV2; J gene: TRBJ2-5; clone size: few; D gene: .; CDR3 protein: CASKGQPMGQETQYF; CDR3 DNA: TGTGCCAGCAAAGGACAGCCCATGGGCCAAGAGACCCAGTACTTC
V gene: TRBV4-1; J gene: TRBJ2-7; clone size: .; D gene: .; CDR3 protein: CASRDGRAGYEQYF; CDR3 DNA: TGCGCCAGCAGAGATGGCAGGGCGGGCTACGAGCAGTACTTC
V gene: TRBV4-1; J gene: TRBJ1-5; clone size: .; D gene: TRBD1; CDR3 protein: CANSVGTANQPQHF; CDR3 DNA: TGCGCCAACAGCGTCGGGACAGCCAATCAGCCCCAGCATTTT
V gene: TRBV6-5; J gene: TRBJ2-5; clone size: once; D gene: TRBD2; CDR3 protein: CASSFAAGGQETQYF; CDR3 DNA: TGTGCCAGCAGTTTTGCTGCGGGAGGGCAAGAGACCCAGTACTTC
V gene: TRBV10-2; J gene: TRBJ2-2; clone size: .; D gene: .; CDR3 protein: CASRDTGLLLGELFF; CDR3 DNA: TGCGCCAGCAGGGACACGGGACTCCTGCTTGGGGAGCTGTTTTTT